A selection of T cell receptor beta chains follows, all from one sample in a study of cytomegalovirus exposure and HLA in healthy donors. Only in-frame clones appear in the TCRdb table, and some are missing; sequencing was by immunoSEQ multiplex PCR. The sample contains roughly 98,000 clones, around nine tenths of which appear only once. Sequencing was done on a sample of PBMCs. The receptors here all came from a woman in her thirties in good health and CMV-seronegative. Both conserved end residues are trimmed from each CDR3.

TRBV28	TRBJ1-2	ASRPTQGGLYGYT
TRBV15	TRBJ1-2	ATSNAGYGYT
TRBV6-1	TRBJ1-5	ASSDLRGYNGQPQH
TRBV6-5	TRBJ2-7	ASSYSGVEQY
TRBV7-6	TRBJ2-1	ASSLQGTFGYNEQF
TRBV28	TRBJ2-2	ASSLLFANTGELF
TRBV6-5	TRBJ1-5	ASRWGLGQPQH
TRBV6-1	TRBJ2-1	ASSEGQGRIYSEQF
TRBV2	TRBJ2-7	ASSNGQAVY
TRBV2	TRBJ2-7	AGQGGAYEQY